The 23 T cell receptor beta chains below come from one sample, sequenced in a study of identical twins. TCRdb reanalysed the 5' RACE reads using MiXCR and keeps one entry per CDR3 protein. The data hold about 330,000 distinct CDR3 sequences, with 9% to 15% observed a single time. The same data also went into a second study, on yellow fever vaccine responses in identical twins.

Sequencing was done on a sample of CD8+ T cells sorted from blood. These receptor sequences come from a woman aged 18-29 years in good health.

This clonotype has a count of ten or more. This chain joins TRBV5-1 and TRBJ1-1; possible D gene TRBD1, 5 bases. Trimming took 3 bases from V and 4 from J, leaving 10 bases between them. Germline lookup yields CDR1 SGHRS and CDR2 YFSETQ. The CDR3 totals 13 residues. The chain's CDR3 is CASSWGDSTEAFF. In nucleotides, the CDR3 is TGCGCCAGCAGCTGGGGTGACAGCACTGAAGCTTTCTTT.

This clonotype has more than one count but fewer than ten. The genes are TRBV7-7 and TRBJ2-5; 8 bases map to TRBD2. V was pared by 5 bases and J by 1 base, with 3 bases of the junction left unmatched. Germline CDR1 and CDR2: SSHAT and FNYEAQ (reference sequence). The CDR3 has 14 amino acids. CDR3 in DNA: TGTGCCAGCAGCGTCCGGGGGGGCCAAGAGACCCAGTACTTC. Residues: CASSVRGGQETQYF.

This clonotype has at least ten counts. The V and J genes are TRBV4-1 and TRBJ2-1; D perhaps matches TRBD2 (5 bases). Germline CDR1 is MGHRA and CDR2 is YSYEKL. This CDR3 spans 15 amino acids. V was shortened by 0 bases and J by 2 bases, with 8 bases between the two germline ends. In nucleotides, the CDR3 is TGCGCCAGCAGCCAAGAGCCCGGGACCTACAATGAGCAGTTCTTC. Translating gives CASSQEPGTYNEQFF.

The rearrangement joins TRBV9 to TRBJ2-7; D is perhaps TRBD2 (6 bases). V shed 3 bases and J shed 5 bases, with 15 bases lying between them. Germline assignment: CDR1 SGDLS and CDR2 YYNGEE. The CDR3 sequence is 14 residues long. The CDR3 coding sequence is TGTGCCAGCAGCGCCGGACTATCGTCCGACGAGCAGTACTTC. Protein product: CASSAGLSSDEQYF.

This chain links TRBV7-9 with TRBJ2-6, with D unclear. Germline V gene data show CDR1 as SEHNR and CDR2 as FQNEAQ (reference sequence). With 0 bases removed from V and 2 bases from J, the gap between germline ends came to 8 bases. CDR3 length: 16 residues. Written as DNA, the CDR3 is TGTGCCAGCAGCTTAGCCCTAGGTGCTGGGGCCAACGTCCTGACTTTC. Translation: CASSLALGAGANVLTF.

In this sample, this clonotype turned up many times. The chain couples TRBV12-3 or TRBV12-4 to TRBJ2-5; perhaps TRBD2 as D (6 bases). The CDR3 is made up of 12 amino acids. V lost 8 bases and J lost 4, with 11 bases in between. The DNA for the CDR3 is TGTGCCAGCTTGCGGGGTGGAGAGACCCAGTACTTC. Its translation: CASLRGGETQYF.

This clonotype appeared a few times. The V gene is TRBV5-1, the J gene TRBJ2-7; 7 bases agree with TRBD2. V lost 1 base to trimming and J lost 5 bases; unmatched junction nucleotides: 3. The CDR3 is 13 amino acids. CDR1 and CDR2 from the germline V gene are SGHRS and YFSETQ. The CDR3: CASSLPRGDEQYF. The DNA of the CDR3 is TGCGCCAGCAGCTTGCCTCGGGGGGACGAGCAGTACTTC.

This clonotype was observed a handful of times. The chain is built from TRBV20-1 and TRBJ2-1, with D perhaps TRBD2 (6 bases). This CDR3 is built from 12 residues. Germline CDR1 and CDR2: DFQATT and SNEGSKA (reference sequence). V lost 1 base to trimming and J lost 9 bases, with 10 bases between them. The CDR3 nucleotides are TGCAGTGCTAGAGTGCGGGACCCTGAGCAGTTCTTC. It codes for CSARVRDPEQFF.

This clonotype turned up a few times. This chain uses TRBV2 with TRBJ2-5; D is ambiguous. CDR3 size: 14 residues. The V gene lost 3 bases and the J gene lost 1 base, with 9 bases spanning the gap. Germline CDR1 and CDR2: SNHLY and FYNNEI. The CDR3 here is CASSDRDFQETQYF. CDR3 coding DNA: TGTGCCAGCAGTGACAGAGACTTCCAAGAGACCCAGTACTTC.

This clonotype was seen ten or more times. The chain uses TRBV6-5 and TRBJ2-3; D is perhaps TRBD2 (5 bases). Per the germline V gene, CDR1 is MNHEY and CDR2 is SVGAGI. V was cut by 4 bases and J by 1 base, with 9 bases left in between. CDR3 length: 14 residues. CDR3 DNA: TGTGCCAGCAGTTTGGACTGGGGCACAGATACGCAGTATTTT. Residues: CASSLDWGTDTQYF.

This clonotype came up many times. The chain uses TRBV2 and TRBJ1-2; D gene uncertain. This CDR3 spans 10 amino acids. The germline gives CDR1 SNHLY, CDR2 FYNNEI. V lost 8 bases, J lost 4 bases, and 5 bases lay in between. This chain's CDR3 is CASRSYGYTF. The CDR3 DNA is TGTGCCAGCCGATCCTATGGCTACACCTTC.

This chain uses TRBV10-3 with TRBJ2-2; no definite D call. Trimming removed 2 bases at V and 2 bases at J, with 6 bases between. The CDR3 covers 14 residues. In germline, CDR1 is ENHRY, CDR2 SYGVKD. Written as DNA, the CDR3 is TGTGCCATCAGTGAGCCGATTAACACCGGGGAGCTGTTTTTT. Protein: CAISEPINTGELFF.

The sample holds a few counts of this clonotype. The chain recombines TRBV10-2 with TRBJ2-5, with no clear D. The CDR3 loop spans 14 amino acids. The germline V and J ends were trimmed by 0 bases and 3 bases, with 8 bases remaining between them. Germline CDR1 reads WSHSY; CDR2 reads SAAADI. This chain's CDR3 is CASSESAGKETQYF. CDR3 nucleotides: TGCGCCAGCAGTGAGTCAGCAGGCAAAGAGACCCAGTACTTC.

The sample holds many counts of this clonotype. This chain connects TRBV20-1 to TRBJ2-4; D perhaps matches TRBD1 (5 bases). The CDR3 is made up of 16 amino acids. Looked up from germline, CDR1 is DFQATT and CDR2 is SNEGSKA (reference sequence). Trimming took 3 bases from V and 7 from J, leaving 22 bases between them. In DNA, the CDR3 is TGCAGTGCTAGCAACAGAGGTGGCAGGGCTGATAACATTCAGTACTTC. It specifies CSASNRGGRADNIQYF.

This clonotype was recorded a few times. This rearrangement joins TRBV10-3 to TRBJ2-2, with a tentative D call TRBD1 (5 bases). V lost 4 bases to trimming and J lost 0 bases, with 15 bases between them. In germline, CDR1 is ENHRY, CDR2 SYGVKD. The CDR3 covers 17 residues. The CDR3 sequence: CAISVLQGSSNTGELFF. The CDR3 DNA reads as TGTGCCATCAGTGTCCTCCAGGGCAGCTCGAACACCGGGGAGCTGTTTTTT.

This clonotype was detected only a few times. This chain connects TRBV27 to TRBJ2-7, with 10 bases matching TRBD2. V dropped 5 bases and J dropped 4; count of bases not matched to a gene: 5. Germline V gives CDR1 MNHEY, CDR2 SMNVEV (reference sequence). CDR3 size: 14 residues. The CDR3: CASSVAGGGYEQYF. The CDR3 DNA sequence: TGTGCCAGCAGTGTAGCGGGAGGTGGGTACGAGCAGTACTTC.

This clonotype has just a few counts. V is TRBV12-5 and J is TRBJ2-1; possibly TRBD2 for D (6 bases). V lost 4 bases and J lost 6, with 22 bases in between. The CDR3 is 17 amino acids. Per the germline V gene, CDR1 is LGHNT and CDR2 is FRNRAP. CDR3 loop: CASGSVYGTPLGNEQFF. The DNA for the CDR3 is TGTGCTAGTGGTTCTGTATACGGGACTCCCCTCGGCAATGAGCAGTTCTTC.

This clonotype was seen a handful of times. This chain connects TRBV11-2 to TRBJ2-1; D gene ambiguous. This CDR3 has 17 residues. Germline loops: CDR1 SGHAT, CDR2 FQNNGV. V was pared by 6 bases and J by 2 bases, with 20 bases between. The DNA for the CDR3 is TGTGCCAGCAGTCAAATCCCTCCCGGACCCACCTACAATGAGCAGTTCTTC. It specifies CASSQIPPGPTYNEQFF.

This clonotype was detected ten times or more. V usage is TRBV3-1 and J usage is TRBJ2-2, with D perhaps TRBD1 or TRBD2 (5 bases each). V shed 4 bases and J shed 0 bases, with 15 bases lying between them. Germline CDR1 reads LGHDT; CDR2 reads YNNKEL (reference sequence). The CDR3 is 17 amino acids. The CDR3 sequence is CASSPGLEASNTGELFF. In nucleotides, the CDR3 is TGTGCCAGCAGCCCAGGGTTGGAGGCTTCGAACACCGGGGAGCTGTTTTTT.

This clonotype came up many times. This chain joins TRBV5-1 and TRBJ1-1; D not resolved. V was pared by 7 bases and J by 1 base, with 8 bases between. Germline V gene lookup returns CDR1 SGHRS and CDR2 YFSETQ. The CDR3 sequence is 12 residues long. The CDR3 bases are TGCGCCAGCGGCAGATCGAACACTGAAGCTTTCTTT. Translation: CASGRSNTEAFF.

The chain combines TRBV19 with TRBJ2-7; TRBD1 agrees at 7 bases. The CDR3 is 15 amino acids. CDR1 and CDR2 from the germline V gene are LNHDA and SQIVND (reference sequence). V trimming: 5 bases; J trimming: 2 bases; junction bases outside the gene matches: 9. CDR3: CASSSRDSSPYEQYF. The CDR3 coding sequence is TGTGCCAGTAGTTCCCGGGACAGTTCTCCCTACGAGCAGTACTTC. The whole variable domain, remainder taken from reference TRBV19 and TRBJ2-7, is DGGITQSPKYLFRKEGQNVTLSCEQNLNHDAMYWYRQDPGQGLRLIYYSQIVNDFQKGDIAEGYSVSREKKESFPLTVTSAQKNPTAFYLCASSSRDSSPYEQYFGPGTRLTVT.

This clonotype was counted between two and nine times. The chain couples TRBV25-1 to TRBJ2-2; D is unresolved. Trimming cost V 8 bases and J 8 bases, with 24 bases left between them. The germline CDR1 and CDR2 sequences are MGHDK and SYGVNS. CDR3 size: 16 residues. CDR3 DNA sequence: TGTGCCAGCTACTACCCTGGACCGCACACCACAGGGGAGCTGTTTTTT. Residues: CASYYPGPHTTGELFF.

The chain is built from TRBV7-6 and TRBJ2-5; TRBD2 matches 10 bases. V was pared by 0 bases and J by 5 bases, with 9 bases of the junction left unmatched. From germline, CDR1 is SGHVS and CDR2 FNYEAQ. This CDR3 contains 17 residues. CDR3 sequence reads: CASSLALLAGEWETQYF. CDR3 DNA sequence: TGTGCCAGCAGCTTAGCCTTGCTAGCGGGGGAATGGGAGACCCAGTACTTC.